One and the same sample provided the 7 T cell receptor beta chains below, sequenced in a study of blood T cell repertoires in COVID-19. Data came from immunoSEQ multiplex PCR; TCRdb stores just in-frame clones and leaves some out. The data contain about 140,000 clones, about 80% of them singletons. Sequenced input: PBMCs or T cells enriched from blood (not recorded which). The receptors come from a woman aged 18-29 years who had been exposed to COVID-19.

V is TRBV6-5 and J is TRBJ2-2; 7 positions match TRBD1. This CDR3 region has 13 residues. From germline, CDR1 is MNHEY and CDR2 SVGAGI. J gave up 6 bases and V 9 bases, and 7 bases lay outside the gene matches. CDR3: CASKGQVPGELFF. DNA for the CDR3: TGTGCCAGTAAAGGACAGGTCCCCGGGGAGCTGTTTTTT.

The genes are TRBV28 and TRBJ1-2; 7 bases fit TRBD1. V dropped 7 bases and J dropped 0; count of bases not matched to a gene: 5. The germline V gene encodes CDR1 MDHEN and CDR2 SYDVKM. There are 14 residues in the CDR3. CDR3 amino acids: CASTPGQPNYGYTF. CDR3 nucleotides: TGTGCCAGCACCCCGGGACAGCCTAACTATGGCTACACCTTC.

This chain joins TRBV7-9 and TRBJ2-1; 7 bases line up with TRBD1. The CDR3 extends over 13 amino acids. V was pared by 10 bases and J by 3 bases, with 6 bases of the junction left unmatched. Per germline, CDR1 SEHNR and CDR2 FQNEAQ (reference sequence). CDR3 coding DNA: TGTGCCATCCCTTCAGGGGGCTACAATGAGCAGTTCTTC. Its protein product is CAIPSGGYNEQFF.

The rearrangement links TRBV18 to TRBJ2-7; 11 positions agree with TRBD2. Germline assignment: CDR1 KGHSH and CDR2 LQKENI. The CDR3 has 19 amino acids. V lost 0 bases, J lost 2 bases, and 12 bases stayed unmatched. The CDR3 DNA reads TGTGCCAGCTCACCACCGGGACAGACAATACTAGCGGGAGCCTACGAGCAGTACTTC. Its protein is CASSPPGQTILAGAYEQYF.

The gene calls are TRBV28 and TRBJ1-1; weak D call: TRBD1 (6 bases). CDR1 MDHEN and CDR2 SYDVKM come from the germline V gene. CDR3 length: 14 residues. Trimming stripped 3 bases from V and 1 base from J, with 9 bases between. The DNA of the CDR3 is TGTGCCAGCAGTTTTGGGGGCCCGAACACTGAAGCTTTCTTT. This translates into CASSFGGPNTEAFF. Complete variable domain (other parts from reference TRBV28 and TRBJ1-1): DVKVTQSSRYLVKRTGEKVFLECVQDMDHENMFWYRQDPGLGLRLIYFSYDVKMKEKGDIPEGYSVSREKKERFSLILESASTNQTSMYLCASSFGGPNTEAFFGQGTRLTVV.

The CDR3 loop reads CAISDPGDYYGYTF. CDR3 nucleotide sequence: TGTGCCATCAGTGATCCCGGAGACTACTATGGCTACACCTTC. This chain links TRBV10-3 with TRBJ1-2, with D unclear. The length of the CDR3 is 14 residues. The V gene lost 3 bases and the J gene lost 3 bases, with 11 bases spanning the gap. Germline V gene data show CDR1 as ENHRY and CDR2 as SYGVKD.

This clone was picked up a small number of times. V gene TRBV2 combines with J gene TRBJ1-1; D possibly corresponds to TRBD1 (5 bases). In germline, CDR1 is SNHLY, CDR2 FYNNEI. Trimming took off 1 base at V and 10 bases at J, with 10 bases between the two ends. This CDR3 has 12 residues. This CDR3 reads CASSEGRQSAFF. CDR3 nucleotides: TGTGCCAGCAGTGAAGGAAGACAGTCAGCTTTCTTT.